These T cell receptor beta chains were read from a single sample in a study of long-term antiretroviral therapy in people with HIV. TCRdb's table, derived via immunoSEQ multiplex PCR, lists solely in-frame clones and lacks some. The repertoire holds around 33,000 clones, with roughly four fifths as singletons. Source: unsorted PBMCs, taken 0.3 years after starting antiretroviral therapy. The receptors derive from a man aged 18 to 35 with HIV. The CDR3 runs from the conserved cysteine through the conserved F or W. A D gene is named only where the DNA matches it firmly. Clone size is given for some rows only: seen once, a few or many times, or a class if the clone is expanded.

cdr3_aa cdr3_nt v_call clone_size d_call j_call
CASSLWGVGEKLFF TGTGCCAGCAGTTTATGGGGGGTGGGCGAAAAACTGTTTTTT TRBV27 - - TRBJ1-4
CASSINTDTQYF TGTGCCAGTAGTATTAACACAGATACGCAGTATTTT TRBV19 - - TRBJ2-3
CASSYLGTANYGYTF TGTGCCAGCAGTTATTTAGGGACGGCAAACTATGGCTACACCTTC TRBV6-5 - - TRBJ1-2
CASSGTVNTEAFF TGTGCCAGCTCCGGGACAGTGAACACTGAAGCTTTCTTT TRBV7-8 - TRBD1 TRBJ1-1
CASSISGVGTGELFF TGTGCCAGTAGTATAAGCGGGGTAGGAACCGGGGAGCTGTTTTTT TRBV19 - TRBD2 TRBJ2-2
CSVGDREAGELFF TGCAGCGTTGGGGACAGGGAAGCCGGGGAGCTGTTTTTT TRBV29-1 - TRBD1 TRBJ2-2
CASSVTGTSGYEQYF TGTGCCAGCAGCGTAACCGGGACTAGCGGGTACGAGCAGTACTTC TRBV9 - TRBD2 TRBJ2-7
CASSLRYTGETQYF TGTGCCAGCTCACTTCGGTACACCGGAGAGACCCAGTACTTC TRBV18 - - TRBJ2-5
CASSVIAANYGYTF TGTGCCAGTAGTGTGATTGCGGCCAACTATGGCTACACCTTC TRBV19 - - TRBJ1-2
CASSQSRVASTDTQYF TGTGCCAGCAGCCAAAGTCGCGTAGCTAGCACAGATACGCAGTATTTT TRBV7-9 - - TRBJ2-3
CASSISPLGTGHGYTF TGTGCCAGTAGTATTTCCCCTCTGGGGACAGGCCATGGCTACACCTTC TRBV19 - TRBD1 TRBJ1-2
CASSLTGAGGNEKLFF TGTGCCAGCAGCTTAACTGGGGCAGGGGGCAACGAAAAACTGTTTTTT TRBV7-3 - TRBD1 TRBJ1-4
CASSYLAGGRETQYF TGTGCCAGCAGTTACCTAGCGGGGGGTCGAGAGACCCAGTACTTC TRBV6-6 - TRBD2 TRBJ2-5
CASSETWANTEAFF TGTGCCAGCAGTGAAACGTGGGCTAACACTGAAGCTTTCTTT TRBV6-1 - - TRBJ1-1
CASSWYREINQPQHF TGCGCCAGCAGCTGGTACAGGGAAATAAATCAGCCCCAGCATTTT TRBV5-1 - - TRBJ1-5
CSASLSNTQYF TGCAGTGCTAGTCTCTCCAATACGCAGTATTTT TRBV20-1 - - TRBJ2-3
CATNPPSSQTSGRSYEQFF TGTGCCACCAACCCACCCAGCTCTCAGACTAGCGGGAGAAGTTATGAGCAGTTCTTC TRBV2 - TRBD2 TRBJ2-1
CASSLGRGLANEKLFF TGTGCCAGCAGTTTAGGCAGGGGCTTAGCTAATGAAAAACTGTTTTTT TRBV27 - - TRBJ1-4
CASSQDPASGRRETQYF TGCGCCAGCAGCCAAGATCCGGCTAGCGGGCGCAGGGAGACCCAGTACTTC TRBV4-1 - TRBD2 TRBJ2-5
CASSAVRGYEQYF TGTGCCAGCAGCGCCGTCAGGGGCTACGAGCAGTACTTC TRBV7-2 - - TRBJ2-7
CASSVGGLSYEQYF TGTGCCAGCAGCGTAGGGGGACTCTCCTACGAGCAGTACTTC TRBV9 - - TRBJ2-7
CASSYSRGWTFYEQYF TGTGCCAGCAGTTACTCGAGAGGGTGGACTTTCTACGAGCAGTACTTC TRBV6-5 - - TRBJ2-7
CASSPRSGSGDEQYF TGCGCCAGCAGCCCCCGATCCGGTTCGGGGGACGAGCAGTACTTC TRBV5-1 - - TRBJ2-7
CASSQGAGATGELFF TGCGCCAGCAGCCAAGGGGCGGGGGCCACCGGGGAGCTGTTTTTT TRBV4-1 few - TRBJ2-2
CASSPGAQGETQYF TGTGCCAGCAGCCCCGGGGCACAGGGAGAGACCCAGTACTTC TRBV11-2 once - TRBJ2-5
CASSLEGVRSSYEQYF TGTGCCAGCAGCTTAGAAGGTGTTAGGAGCTCCTACGAGCAGTACTTC TRBV7-2 - - TRBJ2-7
CASSRYPGQGLYEQYF TGTGCCAGCAGTCGATACCCGGGACAGGGACTCTACGAGCAGTACTTC TRBV28 once TRBD1 TRBJ2-7
CASSLGREAYEQYF TGCGCCAGCAGCTTGGGGAGGGAAGCATACGAGCAGTACTTC TRBV5-1 - - TRBJ2-7
CASRDMYGYTF TGTGCCAGCCGGGACATGTATGGCTACACCTTC TRBV4-2 - - TRBJ1-2
CASGSQGYGKNIQYF TGTGCCAGCGGGAGCCAAGGTTATGGCAAAAACATTCAGTACTTC TRBV6-5 - - TRBJ2-4
CASSGRRSPYNEQFF TGTGCCAGTAGCGGCCGTAGATCTCCTTACAATGAGCAGTTCTTC TRBV19 - - TRBJ2-1
CASRDGTGYSGANVLTF TGTGCCAGCAGGGACGGGACAGGGTACTCTGGGGCCAACGTCCTGACTTTC TRBV9 - TRBD1 TRBJ2-6
CASSPGQGGNTEAFF TGTGCCAGCTCACCGGGACAGGGGGGCAACACTGAAGCTTTCTTT TRBV18 - TRBD1 TRBJ1-1
CASSLMGQGNYGYTF TGCGCCAGCAGCTTGATGGGACAGGGGAACTATGGCTACACCTTC TRBV5-1 - TRBD1 TRBJ1-2
CASSVEDGSVADTQYF TGTGCCAGCAGCGTAGAGGACGGTTCTGTCGCAGATACGCAGTATTTT TRBV9 once - TRBJ2-3
CASSTGLSTGELFF TGTGCCAGCAGCACGGGACTGAGCACCGGGGAGCTGTTTTTT TRBV7-3 few - TRBJ2-2
CAITITSGGELAKNIQYF TGTGCCATCACTATAACTAGCGGGGGGGAATTAGCCAAAAACATTCAGTACTTC TRBV10-3 - TRBD2 TRBJ2-4
CASSLGARTQYF TGTGCCAGCAGCTTGGGGGCCCGGACCCAGTACTTC TRBV5-4 - - TRBJ2-5
CARSLVIAGGNSSYNEQFF TGTGCCAGAAGCTTGGTAATAGCGGGAGGGAATAGCTCCTACAATGAGCAGTTCTTC TRBV5-3 - TRBD2 TRBJ2-1
CASSKTGGDGELFF TGTGCCAGCAGTAAAACGGGGGGGGACGGTGAGCTGTTTTTT TRBV25-1 - TRBD2 TRBJ2-2
CAWSVLSSYEQYF TGTGCCTGGAGTGTGCTGAGCTCCTACGAGCAGTACTTC TRBV30 - - TRBJ2-7
CASSSDRAINTEAFF TGCGCCAGCAGCTCCGACAGAGCTATTAACACTGAAGCTTTCTTT TRBV5-1 once - TRBJ1-1
CASSGWTGGNQPQHF TGTGCCAGCAGCGGGTGGACAGGGGGCAATCAGCCCCAGCATTTT TRBV5-6 - TRBD1 TRBJ1-5
CASSERRGEGEAFF TGTGCCAGCAGTGAAAGACGGGGAGAAGGTGAAGCTTTCTTT TRBV2 - - TRBJ1-1
CASSVDGANEQFF TGTGCCAGCAGCGTAGACGGGGCCAATGAGCAGTTCTTC TRBV9 - - TRBJ2-1
CASSYGVTGELFF TGTGCCAGCAGTTACGGGGTTACCGGGGAGCTGTTTTTT TRBV6-5 - - TRBJ2-2
CASSESDGRADAQYF TGTGCCAGCAGTGAATCCGACGGACGGGCCGATGCCCAGTACTTC TRBV2 - - TRBJ2-5
CASSSPSGGAKVNEQFF TGTGCCAGCAGCTCCCCTAGCGGGGGGGCTAAGGTGAATGAGCAGTTCTTC TRBV7-8 - TRBD2 TRBJ2-1
CASSGTGAGGNTIYF TGTGCCAGTAGTGGTACAGGCGCGGGAGGAAACACCATATATTTT TRBV19 few - TRBJ1-3
CASSIVGRGPDGYTF TGTGCCAGTAGTATAGTCGGCAGGGGGCCTGATGGCTACACCTTC TRBV19 few TRBD1 TRBJ1-2